This is a list of T cell receptor beta chains from one sample in a study of blood T cells in healthy people across ages. TCRdb passed the 5' RACE reads through MiXCR, listing each CDR3 protein once. The data show around 670,000 distinct CDR3 sequences, approximately 30% seen once. The sequenced sample was blood. These receptors were taken from a woman of 80 years or more in good health. Each CDR3 is given with its conserved first and last residue. Fields, in order: D gene, V gene, J gene, clone size, CDR3 protein, CDR3 DNA. A D gene is named only where the DNA matches it firmly. Clone sizes are given selectively: once, few, many, or a class where the clone is expanded.

TRBD2	TRBV9	TRBJ2-1	many	CASSVGGGGYNEQFF	TGTGCCAGCAGCGTAGGCGGGGGTGGCTACAATGAGCAGTTCTTC
.	TRBV5-1	TRBJ2-2	few	CASSPDGGTGELFF	TGCGCCAGCAGCCCGGATGGGGGCACCGGGGAGCTGTTTTTT
.	TRBV11-2	TRBJ2-7	many	CASSLGGQSYEQYF	TGTGCCAGCAGCTTAGGTGGACAGTCATACGAGCAGTACTTC
.	TRBV20-1	TRBJ2-1	.	CSAREGAGGYNEQFF	TGCAGTGCTCGGGAGGGGGCGGGGGGTTACAATGAGCAGTTCTTC
TRBD1	TRBV6-5	TRBJ2-7	many	CASRNPGQGREQYF	TGTGCCAGCAGGAACCCGGGACAGGGGCGCGAGCAGTACTTC
TRBD1	TRBV20-1	TRBJ2-7	many	CSASLGGQASYEQYF	TGCAGTGCTTCCCTAGGTGGACAGGCTTCCTACGAGCAGTACTTC
TRBD1	TRBV5-5	TRBJ2-3	many	CASSLVRQGSYTQYF	TGTGCCAGCAGCTTGGTGAGACAGGGATCGTATACGCAGTATTTT
TRBD1	TRBV2	TRBJ2-7	few	CASSEAPGQGGEQYF	TGTGCCAGCAGTGAAGCCCCGGGACAGGGAGGAGAGCAGTACTTC
TRBD1	TRBV30	TRBJ1-2	few	CAWSVTGGIYGYTF	TGTGCCTGGAGTGTGACAGGGGGCATCTATGGCTACACCTTC
TRBD1	TRBV20-1	TRBJ1-5	many	CSAIGQDYSNQPQHF	TGCAGTGCTATCGGACAGGACTATAGCAATCAGCCCCAGCATTTT
TRBD2	TRBV5-5	TRBJ2-1	many	CASTLAASYNEQFF	TGTGCCAGCACTCTAGCGGCCTCCTACAATGAGCAGTTCTTC
TRBD1	TRBV12-3/TRBV12-4	TRBJ1-5	many	CASSLKGAGGSNQPQHF	TGTGCCAGCAGTTTAAAGGGGGCAGGGGGAAGCAATCAGCCCCAGCATTTT
.	TRBV10-3	TRBJ1-5	many	CAISESQGNQPQHF	TGTGCCATCAGTGAGTCGCAGGGGAATCAGCCCCAGCATTTT
.	TRBV20-1	TRBJ2-3	few	CSASDYPDTQYF	TGCAGTGCGTCGGACTATCCAGATACGCAGTATTTT
.	TRBV14	TRBJ2-7	many	CASSQVPTYEQYF	TGTGCCAGCAGCCAAGTACCCACCTACGAGCAGTACTTC
.	TRBV6-6	TRBJ1-1	few	CASSPWVTEAFF	TGTGCCAGCAGTCCCTGGGTGACTGAAGCTTTCTTT
.	TRBV29-1	TRBJ2-7	many	CSGGQNGEQYF	TGCAGCGGCGGACAGAATGGCGAGCAGTACTTC
TRBD2	TRBV7-9	TRBJ2-1	.	CASSPAGTSGGISYNEQFF	TGTGCCAGCAGCCCAGCCGGGACTAGCGGGGGGATATCCTACAATGAGCAGTTCTTC
TRBD1	TRBV27	TRBJ1-1	few	CASSPNTGAMNTEAFF	TGTGCCAGCAGTCCCAATACAGGGGCGATGAACACTGAAGCTTTCTTT
TRBD1	TRBV5-1	TRBJ1-4	.	CASSLADRGGEKLFF	TGCGCCAGCAGCTTGGCCGACAGGGGAGGTGAAAAACTGTTTTTT
TRBD1	TRBV20-1	TRBJ2-2	.	CSARWDRGYETGELFF	TGCAGTGCTAGATGGGACAGGGGATACGAAACCGGGGAGCTGTTTTTT
.	TRBV6-2/TRBV6-3	TRBJ1-5	many	CASRKLYGNQPQHF	TGTGCCAGCAGGAAATTGTACGGCAATCAGCCCCAGCATTTT
.	TRBV5-1	TRBJ2-7	many	CASSPGDSPYEQYF	TGCGCCAGCAGCCCCGGGGACTCCCCCTACGAGCAGTACTTC
.	TRBV7-2	TRBJ1-5	few	CASSEGVSNQPQHF	TGTGCCAGCAGTGAGGGGGTCAGCAATCAGCCCCAGCATTTT
.	TRBV5-1	TRBJ2-2	few	CASSWLGTPNTGELFF	TGCGCCAGCAGCTGGCTGGGCACCCCGAACACCGGGGAGCTGTTTTTT
TRBD1	TRBV29-1	TRBJ1-2	many	CSVEGGTGYGYTF	TGCAGCGTTGAAGGGGGGACAGGGTATGGCTACACCTTC
.	TRBV14	TRBJ2-1	.	CASSRGQGHYNEQFF	TGTGCCAGCAGCCGGGGGCAGGGGCACTACAATGAGCAGTTCTTC
.	TRBV19	TRBJ1-2	.	CASKTEYYGYTF	TGTGCCAGTAAGACGGAATACTATGGCTACACCTTC
.	TRBV5-8	TRBJ1-5	.	CTSSLQGANNQPQHF	TGTACCAGCAGCTTGCAAGGGGCCAACAATCAGCCCCAGCATTTT
TRBD2	TRBV5-1	TRBJ2-3	many	CASRSSGGAVADTQYF	TGCGCCAGCAGATCTAGCGGGGGGGCCGTTGCAGATACGCAGTATTTT
TRBD1	TRBV12-3/TRBV12-4	TRBJ2-1	.	CASSKGASYNEQFF	TGTGCCAGCAGCAAGGGGGCCTCCTACAATGAGCAGTTCTTC
TRBD2	TRBV11-2	TRBJ2-7	.	CASSRTSGGASSYEQYF	TGTGCCAGCAGCCGAACTAGCGGGGGGGCCAGTAGCTACGAGCAGTACTTC
.	TRBV9	TRBJ1-6	once	CASSSLGVGSYNSPLHF	TGTGCCAGCAGCTCCCTCGGGGTTGGATCCTATAATTCACCCCTCCACTTT
TRBD1	TRBV5-1	TRBJ1-1	.	CASSLAIGGAGNTEAFF	TGCGCCAGCAGCTTGGCCATAGGGGGCGCGGGTAACACTGAAGCTTTCTTT
.	TRBV20-1	TRBJ2-5	many	CSAGPTQETQYF	TGCAGTGCCGGACCCACCCAAGAGACCCAGTACTTC
TRBD2	TRBV7-3	TRBJ2-3	.	CASSAGTSGGVPSTDTQYF	TGTGCCAGCAGCGCCGGGACTAGCGGGGGGGTTCCTAGCACAGATACGCAGTATTTT
.	TRBV5-1	TRBJ1-1	many	CASSPDTVNTEAFF	TGCGCCAGCAGCCCTGATACCGTGAACACTGAAGCTTTCTTT
.	TRBV28	TRBJ1-2	.	CAWSPGHLNYGYTF	TGTGCCTGGAGTCCGGGACACCTAAACTATGGCTACACCTTC
.	TRBV29-1	TRBJ2-1	.	CSAGGQINYNEQFF	TGCAGCGCCGGAGGACAGATAAATTACAATGAGCAGTTCTTC